What follows are 22 T cell receptor beta chains derived from one specimen sequenced in a study of OX40 agonist ivuxolimab in advanced cancers. Generated by immunoSEQ multiplex PCR, the TCRdb table keeps only in-frame clones and is missing some. The profile covers tens of thousands of clones, with roughly nine tenths appearing a single time and around an eighth taken by the ten largest. The sample consisted of CD4+ or CD8+ T cells sorted from blood, taken in a trial of the OX40 agonist ivuxolimab. These receptors were collected from an adult with an advanced solid tumor such as melanoma, head and neck, liver or kidney cancer.

The chain carries TRBV11-2 and TRBJ1-1; no clear D gene. Trimming left V 0 bases short and J 4 bases short, with 6 bases between. The germline V gene has CDR1 SGHAT and CDR2 FQNNGV. CDR3 size: 13 residues. CDR3 in amino acids: CASSLDKGTEAFF. Written as DNA, the CDR3 is TGTGCCAGCAGCTTAGACAAAGGCACTGAAGCTTTCTTT.

A single count supports this clone. CDR3 in DNA: TGTGCCAGCTCGACCGGGGGTGAAAAACTGTTTTTT. Its translation: CASSTGGEKLFF. The V call is TRBV25-1, the J call TRBJ1-4, with D possibly being TRBD1 (5 bases). Trimming left V 8 bases short and J 7 bases short, with 11 bases between. Germline CDR1 MGHDK, CDR2 SYGVNS. CDR3 length: 12 amino acids.

This clone appeared a single time. The chain joins TRBV9 to TRBJ1-1, with D hard to call. This CDR3 region has 14 residues. Germline-derived CDR1 and CDR2 are SGDLS and YYNGEE. The V gene lost 0 bases and the J gene lost 0 bases, with 6 bases spanning the gap. For the CDR3, the DNA is TGTGCCAGCAGCGTAGCGGGGTTGAACACTGAAGCTTTCTTT. Translation: CASSVAGLNTEAFF.

The chain is built from TRBV29-1 and TRBJ2-7; a possible D gene is TRBD2 (6 bases). The germline V and J ends were trimmed by 0 bases and 2 bases, with 11 bases remaining between them. Germline CDR1 SQVTM, CDR2 ANQGSEA. CDR3 length: 14 amino acids. CDR3 in DNA: TGCAGCGTTGAAGATCCGGGGGACCCCTACGAGCAGTACTTC. Translation: CSVEDPGDPYEQYF.

The chain employs TRBV27 and TRBJ2-7, with TRBD2 identical over 7 bases. The ends lost 3 bases at V and 3 bases at J; junction bases unmatched: 8. Per germline, CDR1 MNHEY and CDR2 SMNVEV (reference sequence). The CDR3 is 15 amino acids. The CDR3 loop reads CASSFLPGGGYEQYF. The CDR3 DNA reads TGTGCCAGCAGTTTCCTTCCCGGCGGGGGCTACGAGCAGTACTTC.

V is TRBV13 and J is TRBJ1-2; 8 bases are a match to TRBD1. The germline V gene encodes CDR1 PRHDT and CDR2 FYEKMQ (reference sequence). The V segment lost 5 bases and the J segment 8 bases; nucleotides outside the gene matches: 4. This CDR3 region has 12 residues. The CDR3 loop is CASSRDRGGYTF. The CDR3 nucleotides are TGTGCCAGCAGCCGCGACAGGGGAGGCTACACCTTC.

V and J are TRBV28 and TRBJ2-1, with D possibly TRBD2 on 5 matching bases. Germline-derived CDR1 and CDR2 are MDHEN and SYDVKM. V lost 2 bases and J lost 4, with 12 bases in between. The CDR3 runs 15 residues. The CDR3 DNA reads as TGTGCCAGCAGTTTAGAGGGTCTGGGGTACAATGAGCAGTTCTTC. As protein: CASSLEGLGYNEQFF.

This chain joins TRBV4-3 and TRBJ2-2, with D perhaps TRBD2 (6 bases). The CDR3 totals 15 residues. With 6 bases removed from V and 3 bases from J, the gap between germline ends came to 14 bases. Germline CDR1 and CDR2: LGHNA and YSLEER. The CDR3 nucleotides are TGCGCCAGCAGGAAGTCGCGGAGGGACACCGGGGAGCTGTTTTTT. Its protein is CASRKSRRDTGELFF.

About this clone itself: In the same sample, other DNA sequences code for this CDR3. This chain uses TRBV5-4 with TRBJ2-1; 7 nucleotides match TRBD2. The CDR3 is made up of 15 amino acids. Per germline, CDR1 SGHNT and CDR2 YYREEE (reference sequence). Trimming at V came to 1 base and at J to 4 bases, leaving 5 bases not matched to a gene. CDR3 bases: TGTGCCAGCAGCTTGAGGCGGGAGAGATACAATGAGCAGTTCTTC. Its protein product is CASSLRRERYNEQFF.

The rearrangement uses TRBV7-9 and TRBJ1-4; D not certain. Trimming cost V 5 bases and J 4 bases, with 11 bases left between them. CDR1 and CDR2 (germline): SEHNR, FQNEAQ (reference sequence). The CDR3 contains 14 residues. CDR3 sequence reads: CASSVKGNNEKLFF. In DNA form, the CDR3 reads TGTGCCAGCAGCGTCAAGGGTAATAATGAAAAACTGTTTTTT.

CDR3 coding DNA: TGTGCCTGGAGCCCCGGACAGGGTCTTCACGAGCAGTACGTC. Protein product: CAWSPGQGLHEQYV. The chain has TRBV30 and TRBJ2-7, with 8 positions matching TRBD1. This CDR3 contains 14 residues. With 3 bases clipped from V and 5 bases from J, the junction kept 9 bases outside the gene matches. From germline, CDR1 is GTSNPN and CDR2 SVGIG (reference sequence).

The CDR3 DNA reads TGCGCCAGCAGCTCCGGGACAGGGTTAGGGGAGCAGTACTTC. Translation: CASSSGTGLGEQYF. This rearrangement joins TRBV5-1 to TRBJ2-7, with TRBD1 matching over 9 bases. With 3 bases clipped from V and 7 bases from J, the junction kept 8 bases outside the gene matches. Germline CDR1 SGHRS, CDR2 YFSETQ. The CDR3 sequence is 14 residues long.

The chain links TRBV9 to TRBJ2-1; 8 nucleotides line up with TRBD2. V dropped 0 bases and J dropped 7; count of bases not matched to a gene: 9. Looked up from germline, CDR1 is SGDLS and CDR2 is YYNGEE. CDR3 length: 16 residues. The CDR3 loop reads CASSVALAGTGNEQFF. As DNA, the CDR3 is TGTGCCAGCAGCGTAGCCTTAGCGGGAACGGGGAATGAGCAGTTCTTC. Full variable domain (rest looked up from reference TRBV9 and TRBJ2-1): DSGVTQTPKHLITATGQRVTLRCSPRSGDLSVYWYQQSLDQGLQFLIQYYNGEERAKGNILERFSAQQFPDLHSELNLSSLELGDSALYFCASSVALAGTGNEQFFGPGTRLTVL.

V is TRBV18 and J is TRBJ2-3; D is uncertain. The CDR3 sequence is 19 residues long. The germline V gene has CDR1 KGHSH and CDR2 LQKENI. V was pared by 2 bases and J by 0 bases, with 21 bases between. Here the CDR3 reads CASSPVRSTFEISTDTQYF. The CDR3 DNA sequence: TGTGCCAGCTCACCAGTCCGGAGTACCTTCGAAATTAGCACAGATACGCAGTATTTT.

The CDR3 loop is CASSSGQTYNEQFF. The CDR3 DNA is TGTGCCAGCAGCTCTGGACAAACATACAATGAGCAGTTCTTC. This sequence joins TRBV5-6 and TRBJ2-1; TRBD1 might be the D (5 bases). The V end was cut by 3 bases, the J end by 4 bases, with 11 bases between. Germline V gene data show CDR1 as SGHDT and CDR2 as YYEEEE. This CDR3 is built from 14 residues.

This clone showed up just once. The V gene is TRBV6-5, the J gene TRBJ1-1, with 7 bases that match TRBD1. Germline V gives CDR1 MNHEY, CDR2 SVGAGI. V lost 0 bases and J lost 8; bases outside the gene matches: 0. The CDR3 totals 12 residues. The CDR3 is CASSYSGQEAFF. Written as DNA, the CDR3 is TGTGCCAGCAGTTACTCGGGACAGGAAGCTTTCTTT.

V gene TRBV29-1 combines with J gene TRBJ1-1; D remains unclear. The CDR3 has 9 residues. CDR1 is SQVTM and CDR2 is ANQGSEA in the germline V gene. In DNA, the CDR3 is TGCAGTGCGGGGAGTGAAGCTTTCTTT. Translating it yields CSAGSEAFF. Drawing the rest from reference TRBV29-1 and TRBJ1-1, the complete variable domain is SAVISQKPSRDICQRGTSLTIQCQVDSQVTMMFWYRQQPGQSLTLIATANQGSEATYESGFVIDKFPISRPNLTFSTLTVSNMSPEDSSIYLCSAGSEAFFGQGTRLTVV.

The chain carries TRBV11-1 and TRBJ2-1; 9 bases fit TRBD1. The CDR3 is 15 amino acids. CDR1 and CDR2 from the germline V gene are SGHAT and FQDESV (reference sequence). The trim removed 1 base at V and 7 bases at J, leaving 5 bases unmatched. The CDR3 bases are TGTGCCAGCAGCTTAGGGACAGGGGCAGGGAATGAGCAGTTCTTC. It specifies CASSLGTGAGNEQFF.

The chain is built from TRBV27 and TRBJ1-1; the match to TRBD1 covers 9 bases. V was clipped by 4 bases and J by 6 bases; unmatched bases: 9. The CDR3 runs to 15 residues. Germline V gene data show CDR1 as MNHEY and CDR2 as SMNVEV (reference sequence). Here the CDR3 DNA reads TGTGCCAGCAGTTCGGTGGGGACAGGGCACGCTGAAGCTTTCTTT. Protein product: CASSSVGTGHAEAFF.

The chain uses TRBV7-2 and TRBJ2-1, with TRBD2 matching over 7 bases. Trimming took 0 bases from V and 7 from J; bases not matched to a gene: 6. The CDR3 is 15 residues long. The germline gives CDR1 SGHTA, CDR2 FQGNSA. CDR3 in amino acids: CASSLAGGPLNEQFF. CDR3 DNA sequence: TGTGCCAGCAGCTTAGCGGGAGGGCCGCTTAATGAGCAGTTCTTC. The full variable domain, completed using reference TRBV7-2 and TRBJ2-1, is GAGVSQSPSNKVTEKGKDVELRCDPISGHTALYWYRQSLGQGLEFLIYFQGNSAPDKSGLPSDRFSAERTGGSVSTLTIQRTQQEDSAVYLCASSLAGGPLNEQFFGPGTRLTVL.

The chain is built from TRBV5-1 and TRBJ2-3; D is ambiguous. Trimming left V 4 bases short and J 5 bases short, with 11 bases between. CDR3 length: 13 amino acids. CDR1 and CDR2 from the germline V gene are SGHRS and YFSETQ. DNA of the CDR3: TGCGCCAGCAGCCGTTTTTCAGGAGATACGCAGTATTTT. It codes for CASSRFSGDTQYF.

The chain joins TRBV2 to TRBJ1-3; D might be TRBD1 (6 bases). CDR3 length equals 13 residues. Trimming pared 6 bases from V and 1 base from J, leaving 7 bases between. From germline, CDR1 is SNHLY and CDR2 FYNNEI. CDR3 protein: CASRQGSGNTIYF. CDR3 DNA: TGTGCCAGCAGACAGGGATCTGGAAACACCATATATTTT.